The sequence of this T cell receptor (beta chain) was determined in a study of T cell responses to AZD1222 COVID-19 vaccine. Study-level findings and limits: Spike-specific TCRs gained breadth and depth after people received two AZD1222 doses. In the spike-specific TCR repertoire, nearly half reportedly target unmutated variant regions. Distributed over spike, vaccine-associated CD4 TCRs predominated at 160-218 and 743-854.

Combined were second doses at about 4 or about 12 weeks. With respect to this clone: As yet, its antigen is unknown.

Sequenced by immunoSEQ multiplex PCR; TCRdb stores in-frame clones only, minus some. The sample lists 85,000 or so clones, 86% occurring once. There are 18 residues in the CDR3. Germline V lookup: CDR1 SNHLY, CDR2 FYNNEI. Trimming stripped 0 bases from V and 0 bases from J, with 12 bases between. This receptor was obtained from an adult who received the AZD1222 COVID-19 vaccine. The chain carries TRBV2 and TRBJ2-6; D possibly corresponds to TRBD1 (6 bases). Sequenced material: peripheral blood, taken 28 days after the second AZD1222 dose. CDR3: CASSEALGRGSGANVLTF. CDR3 nucleotides: TGTGCCAGCAGTGAAGCGCTGGGCAGGGGCTCTGGGGCCAACGTCCTGACTTTC.